One sample yielded the 3 T cell receptor beta chains listed below, sequenced in a study of Tregs in tolerant kidney transplant recipients. The repertoire was sequenced with immunoSEQ multiplex PCR; TCRdb's copy has only in-frame clones and lacks some. The data hold some 70,000 clones, with 70% to 90% observed a single time. This sample comprised CD4+ T cells from blood, obtained before the transplant. These receptors came from a human donor who received a combined kidney and bone marrow transplant.

This rearrangement joins TRBV27 to TRBJ2-7, with D perhaps matching TRBD2 (6 bases). There are 13 residues in the CDR3. The germline V gene encodes CDR1 MNHEY and CDR2 SMNVEV (reference sequence). V lost 7 bases, J lost 12 bases, and 22 bases lay in between. The CDR3 is CASTPSEGGPLYF. The CDR3 nucleotides are TGTGCCAGCACCCCTTCCGAGGGAGGCCCCTTGTACTTC.

The chain is built from TRBV10-3 and TRBJ1-2; D perhaps matches TRBD1 (5 bases). Germline CDR1 and CDR2: ENHRY and SYGVKD. The CDR3 runs 14 residues. The V gene lost 2 bases and the J gene lost 6 bases, with 13 bases spanning the gap. The CDR3 bases are TGTGCCATCAGTGAGCCCTGGGGGGGGAATGGCTACACCTTC. This translates into CAISEPWGGNGYTF.

V and J are TRBV7-9 and TRBJ2-3; a possible D gene is TRBD1 (5 bases). This CDR3 has 19 amino acids. CDR1 and CDR2 from the germline V gene are SEHNR and FQNEAQ (reference sequence). The V end lost 1 base, the J end lost 2 bases, and 22 bases lay between the germline ends. CDR3 nucleotide sequence: TGTGCCAGCAGCTTAGAGGGTAGATCCTGGACAAAGCTCACAGATACGCAGTATTTT. Protein: CASSLEGRSWTKLTDTQYF.